Sequencing of this TCR beta chain was carried out in a study of cytotoxic CD8 clonotypes in ibrutinib-treated CLL. Notes on the study in general: Patients had baseline clonality above age-matched healthy donors, and this clonality moved with circulating CD8+ T-cell counts. Progressing patients had sampling times that differed from those of sustained-remission patients.

This CDR3 is 12 amino acids long. Trimming cost V 6 bases and J 5 bases, with 12 bases left between them. Germline V gene data show CDR1 as SGHRS and CDR2 as YFSETQ. Sequencing used immunoSEQ multiplex PCR; TCRdb keeps in-frame clones, though not all of them. The sample lists 160,000 or so clones, roughly 90% occurring once. From cryopreserved PBMCs came 1.5 to 2.5 micrograms of genomic DNA used for TCR beta libraries. On this clone: Its antigen is currently unknown.

Source: PBMCs, taken at disease progression, from a patient treated with ibrutinib. The TCR sequence derives from a human donor with chronic lymphocytic leukemia. The chain is built from TRBV5-1 and TRBJ2-7; D gene uncertain. The CDR3 DNA follows: TGCGCCAGCAACGGCGGTTACGACGAGCAGTACTTC. Amino acid sequence: CASNGGYDEQYF.